In its sample, the clone carrying this T cell receptor (gamma chain) is large. The sample is drawn from a study of gamma delta lymphoproliferative disorders and STAT genes. Genomic DNA from isolated PBMCs served as the sequencing template. Losses at the gene ends were 9 bases for V and 8 bases for J; bases not matched to a gene: 13. The CDR3 covers 12 residues. The germline V gene encodes CDR1 EGSTGY and CDR2 YDSYTSSV. TCRdb fed the multiplex PCR reads to CATT. The sample contains approximately 800 gamma-chain clones, about a quarter of which appear only once. Sequencing was performed on blood. The sequence was obtained from a human donor in good health. The rearrangement joins TRGV4 to TRGJ1 or TRGJ2. As TCRdb names no J gene, one was assigned here on the basis of a DNA match to germline. CDR3 sequence reads: CATALAANKKLF. The CDR3 nucleotides are TGTGCCACCGCGTTGGCCGCTAATAAGAAACTCTTT.